The 3 T cell receptor beta chains below were found in one sample sequenced in a study of cytomegalovirus exposure and HLA in healthy donors. The data were produced by immunoSEQ multiplex PCR, yet TCRdb's version contains in-frame clones alone and is incomplete. The sample contains over 200,000 clones, roughly 89% of which appear only once. Input material: PBMCs. The receptors were gathered from a woman between 18 and 30 years old in good health and CMV-seronegative.

This clone has a single count. Other DNA sequences of this sample code for an identical CDR3. This sequence joins TRBV6-5 and TRBJ1-5, with 10 bases matching TRBD1. The CDR3 extends over 15 amino acids. Germline lookup yields CDR1 MNHEY and CDR2 SVGAGI. Losses at the gene ends were 5 bases for V and 1 base for J; bases not matched to a gene: 2. The CDR3 DNA sequence: TGTGCCAGCAGTCCGGGACAGGGGAGCAATCAGCCCCAGCATTTT. It is translated as CASSPGQGSNQPQHF.

J is TRBJ2-3 and V is TRBV10-1; D remains ambiguous. Germline values: CDR1 WNHNN, CDR2 SYGVQD (reference sequence). V lost 4 bases and J 6 bases, leaving 11 bases between the germline ends. The CDR3 has 13 amino acids. The CDR3 spells CASSVKLLDTQYF. In nucleotides, the CDR3 is TGCGCCAGCAGTGTTAAATTGTTGGATACGCAGTATTTT.

The V gene is TRBV7-9, the J gene TRBJ1-4; D gene unclear. The CDR3 is 12 residues long. Trimming stripped 1 base from V and 8 bases from J, with 5 bases between. Germline V gives CDR1 SEHNR, CDR2 FQNEAQ (reference sequence). The DNA for the CDR3 is TGTGCCAGCAGCTTAGACGGGGAAAAACTGTTTTTT. Translated, it gives CASSLDGEKLFF. Together with reference TRBV7-9 and TRBJ1-4, the CDR3 gives the full variable domain: DTGVSQNPRHKITKRGQNVTFRCDPISEHNRLYWYRQTLGQGPEFLTYFQNEAQLEKSRLLSDRFSAERPKGSFSTLEIQRTEQGDSAMYLCASSLDGEKLFFGSGTQLSVL.